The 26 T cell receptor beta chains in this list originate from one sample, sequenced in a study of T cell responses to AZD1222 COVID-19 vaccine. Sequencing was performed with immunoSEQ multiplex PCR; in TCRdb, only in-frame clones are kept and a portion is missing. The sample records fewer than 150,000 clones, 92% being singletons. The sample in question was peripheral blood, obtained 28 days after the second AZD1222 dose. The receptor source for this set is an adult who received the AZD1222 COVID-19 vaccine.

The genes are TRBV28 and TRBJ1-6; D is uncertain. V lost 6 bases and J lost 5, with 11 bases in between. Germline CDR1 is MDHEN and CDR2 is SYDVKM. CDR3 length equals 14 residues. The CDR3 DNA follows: TGTGCCAGCAGCCCGACACAGAATAATTCACCCCTCCACTTT. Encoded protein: CASSPTQNNSPLHF.

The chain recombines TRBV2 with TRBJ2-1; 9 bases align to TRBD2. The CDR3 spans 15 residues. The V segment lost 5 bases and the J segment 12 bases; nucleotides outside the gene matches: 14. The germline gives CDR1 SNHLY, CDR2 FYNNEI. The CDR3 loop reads CASSSLAGEGVGQFF. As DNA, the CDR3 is TGTGCCAGCAGTTCGTTAGCGGGAGAAGGGGTCGGGCAGTTCTTC.

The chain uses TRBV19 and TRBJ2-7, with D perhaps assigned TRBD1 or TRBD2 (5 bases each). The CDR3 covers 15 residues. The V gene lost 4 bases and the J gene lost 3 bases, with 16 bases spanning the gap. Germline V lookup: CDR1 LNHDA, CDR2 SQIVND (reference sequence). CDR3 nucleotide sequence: TGTGCCAGTAGTACCCGGGACGGGCCGTACTACGAGCAGTACTTC. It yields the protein CASSTRDGPYYEQYF.

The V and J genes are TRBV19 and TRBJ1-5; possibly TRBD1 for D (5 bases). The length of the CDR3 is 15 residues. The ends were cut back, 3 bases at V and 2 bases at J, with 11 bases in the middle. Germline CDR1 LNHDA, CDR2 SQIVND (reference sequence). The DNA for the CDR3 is TGTGCCAGTAGTATCCCAGGGTATGGCAATCAGCCCCAGCATTTT. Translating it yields CASSIPGYGNQPQHF. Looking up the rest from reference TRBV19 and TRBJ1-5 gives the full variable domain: DGGITQSPKYLFRKEGQNVTLSCEQNLNHDAMYWYRQDPGQGLRLIYYSQIVNDFQKGDIAEGYSVSREKKESFPLTVTSAQKNPTAFYLCASSIPGYGNQPQHFGDGTRLSIL.

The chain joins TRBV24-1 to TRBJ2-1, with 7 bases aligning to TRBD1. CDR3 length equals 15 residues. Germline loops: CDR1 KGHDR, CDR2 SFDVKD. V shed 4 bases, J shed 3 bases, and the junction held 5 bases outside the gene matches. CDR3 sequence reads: CATSDRDRNYNEQFF. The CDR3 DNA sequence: TGTGCCACCAGTGACAGGGACAGAAACTACAATGAGCAGTTCTTC.

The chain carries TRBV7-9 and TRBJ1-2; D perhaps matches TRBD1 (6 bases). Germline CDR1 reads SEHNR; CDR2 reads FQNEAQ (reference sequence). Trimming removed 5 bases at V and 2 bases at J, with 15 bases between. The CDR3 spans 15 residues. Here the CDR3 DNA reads TGTGCCAGCAGCGTACAGGGTCGAGAGAACTATGGCTACACCTTC. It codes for CASSVQGRENYGYTF.

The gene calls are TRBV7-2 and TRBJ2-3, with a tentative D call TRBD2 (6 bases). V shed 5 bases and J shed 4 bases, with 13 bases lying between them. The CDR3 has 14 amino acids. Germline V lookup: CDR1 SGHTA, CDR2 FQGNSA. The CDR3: CASSRDSSPDTQYF. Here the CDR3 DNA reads TGTGCCAGCAGCCGGGACTCAAGCCCAGATACGCAGTATTTT.

The CDR3 DNA reads TGTGCCAGCAGCTCCCCAACGGGGGTCCCCGGGGAGCTGTTTTTT. Translating it yields CASSSPTGVPGELFF. The gene calls are TRBV7-8 and TRBJ2-2, with D possibly matching TRBD2 (6 bases). Germline CDR1 reads SGHVS; CDR2 reads FQNEAQ. V gave up 4 bases and J gave up 6 bases, with 15 bases separating them. The CDR3 consists of 15 residues. The full variable domain, completed using reference TRBV7-8 and TRBJ2-2, is GAGVSQSPRYKVAKRGQDVALRCDPISGHVSLFWYQQALGQGPEFLTYFQNEAQLDKSGLPSDRFFAERPEGSVSTLKIQRTQQEDSAVYLCASSSPTGVPGELFFGEGSRLTVL.

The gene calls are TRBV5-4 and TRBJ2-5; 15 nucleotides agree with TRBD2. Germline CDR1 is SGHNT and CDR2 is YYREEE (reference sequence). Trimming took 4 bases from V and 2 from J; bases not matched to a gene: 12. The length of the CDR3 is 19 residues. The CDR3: CASSGPGTSGGTLQETQYF. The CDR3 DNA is TGTGCCAGCAGCGGTCCCGGGACTAGCGGGGGGACTTTACAAGAGACCCAGTACTTC.

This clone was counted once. Here the CDR3 reads CASSVISTNEKLFF. For the CDR3, the DNA is TGTGCCAGTAGTGTAATTTCAACTAATGAAAAACTGTTTTTT. The chain is built from TRBV19 and TRBJ1-4; D is ambiguous. V was cut by 5 bases and J by 0 bases, with 7 bases left in between. The germline gives CDR1 LNHDA, CDR2 SQIVND (reference sequence). CDR3 length: 14 amino acids. Variable domain in full (rest from reference TRBV19 and TRBJ1-4): DGGITQSPKYLFRKEGQNVTLSCEQNLNHDAMYWYRQDPGQGLRLIYYSQIVNDFQKGDIAEGYSVSREKKESFPLTVTSAQKNPTAFYLCASSVISTNEKLFFGSGTQLSVL.

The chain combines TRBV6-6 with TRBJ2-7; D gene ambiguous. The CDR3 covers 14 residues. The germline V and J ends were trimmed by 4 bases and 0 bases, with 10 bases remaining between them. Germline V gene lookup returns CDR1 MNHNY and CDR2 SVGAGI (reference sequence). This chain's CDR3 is CASSSYAYSYEQYF. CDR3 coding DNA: TGTGCCAGCAGTTCGTACGCTTACTCCTACGAGCAGTACTTC.

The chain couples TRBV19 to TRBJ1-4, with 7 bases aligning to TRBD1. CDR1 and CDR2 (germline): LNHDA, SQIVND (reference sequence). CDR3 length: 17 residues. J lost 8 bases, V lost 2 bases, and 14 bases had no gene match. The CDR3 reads CASSISRFRTGGEKLFF. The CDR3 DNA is TGTGCCAGTAGTATAAGTCGCTTCCGGACAGGCGGAGAAAAACTGTTTTTT.

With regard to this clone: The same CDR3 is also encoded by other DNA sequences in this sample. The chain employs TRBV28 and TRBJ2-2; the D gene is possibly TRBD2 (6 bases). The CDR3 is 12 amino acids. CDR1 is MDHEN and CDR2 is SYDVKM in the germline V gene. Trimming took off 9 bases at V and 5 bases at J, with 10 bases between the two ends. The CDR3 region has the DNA TGTGCCAGTCGGGAGCGAACCGGGGAGCTGTTTTTT. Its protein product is CASRERTGELFF. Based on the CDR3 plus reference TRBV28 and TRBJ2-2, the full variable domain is DVKVTQSSRYLVKRTGEKVFLECVQDMDHENMFWYRQDPGLGLRLIYFSYDVKMKEKGDIPEGYSVSREKKERFSLILESASTNQTSMYLCASRERTGELFFGEGSRLTVL.

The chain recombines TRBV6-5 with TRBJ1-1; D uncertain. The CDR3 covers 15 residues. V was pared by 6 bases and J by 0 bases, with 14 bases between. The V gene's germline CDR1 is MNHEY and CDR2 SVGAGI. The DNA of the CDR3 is TGTGCCAGCAGACTCGGACCGCTCATGAACACTGAAGCTTTCTTT. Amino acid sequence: CASRLGPLMNTEAFF.

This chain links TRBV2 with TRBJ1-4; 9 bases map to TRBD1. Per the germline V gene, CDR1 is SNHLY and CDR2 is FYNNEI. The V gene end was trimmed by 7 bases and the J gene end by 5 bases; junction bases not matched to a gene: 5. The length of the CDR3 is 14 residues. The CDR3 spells CASIIGTGNEKLFF. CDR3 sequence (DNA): TGTGCCAGCATTATCGGGACAGGGAATGAAAAACTGTTTTTT.

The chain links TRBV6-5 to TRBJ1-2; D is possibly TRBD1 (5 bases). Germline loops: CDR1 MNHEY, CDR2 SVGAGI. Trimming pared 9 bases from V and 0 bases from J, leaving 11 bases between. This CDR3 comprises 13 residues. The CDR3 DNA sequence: TGTGCCAGTGGGGGGAAGGCTAACTATGGCTACACCTTC. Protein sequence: CASGGKANYGYTF.

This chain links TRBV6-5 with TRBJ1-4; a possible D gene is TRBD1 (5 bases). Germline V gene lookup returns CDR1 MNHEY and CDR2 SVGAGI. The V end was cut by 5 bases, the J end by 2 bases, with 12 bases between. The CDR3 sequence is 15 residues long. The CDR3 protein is CASSRLTATNEKLFF. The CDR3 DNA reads TGTGCCAGCAGTCGTCTGACAGCCACTAATGAAAAACTGTTTTTT.

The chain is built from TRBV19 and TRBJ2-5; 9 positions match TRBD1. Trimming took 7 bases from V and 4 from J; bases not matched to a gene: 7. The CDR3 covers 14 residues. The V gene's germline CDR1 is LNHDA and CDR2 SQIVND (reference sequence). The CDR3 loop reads CASKRTGEGETQYF. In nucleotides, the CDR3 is TGTGCCAGTAAACGGACAGGGGAGGGAGAGACCCAGTACTTC.

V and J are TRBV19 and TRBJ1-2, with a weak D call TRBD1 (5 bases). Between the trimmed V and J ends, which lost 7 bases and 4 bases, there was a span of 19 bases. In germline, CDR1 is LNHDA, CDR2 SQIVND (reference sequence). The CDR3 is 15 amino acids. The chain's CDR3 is CASTENGAGPYGYTF. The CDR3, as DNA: TGTGCCAGTACCGAAAATGGGGCAGGCCCCTATGGCTACACCTTC.

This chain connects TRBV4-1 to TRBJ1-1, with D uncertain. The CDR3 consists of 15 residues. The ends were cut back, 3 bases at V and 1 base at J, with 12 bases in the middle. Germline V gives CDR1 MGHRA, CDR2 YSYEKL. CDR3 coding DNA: TGCGCCAGCAGCCAGGAACTCAGGAGGAACACTGAAGCTTTCTTT. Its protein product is CASSQELRRNTEAFF.

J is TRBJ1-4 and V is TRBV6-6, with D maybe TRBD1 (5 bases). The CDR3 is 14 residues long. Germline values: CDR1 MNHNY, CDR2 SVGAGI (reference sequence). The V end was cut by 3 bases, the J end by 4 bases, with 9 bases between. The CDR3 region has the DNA TGTGCCAGCAGTTATGGGGGGTTTAATGAAAAACTGTTTTTT. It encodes CASSYGGFNEKLFF.

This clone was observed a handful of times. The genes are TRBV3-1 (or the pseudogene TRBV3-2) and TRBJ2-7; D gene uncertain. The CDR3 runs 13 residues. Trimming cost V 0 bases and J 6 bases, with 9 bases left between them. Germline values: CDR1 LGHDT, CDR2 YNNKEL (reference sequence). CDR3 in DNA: TGTGCCAGCAGCCAAGACCAGAAATCCGAGCAGTACTTC. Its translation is CASSQDQKSEQYF.

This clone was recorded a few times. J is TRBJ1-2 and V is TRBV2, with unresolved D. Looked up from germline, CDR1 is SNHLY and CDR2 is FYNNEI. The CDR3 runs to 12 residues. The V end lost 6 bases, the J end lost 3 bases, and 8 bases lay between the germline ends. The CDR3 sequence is CASSVKYYGYTF. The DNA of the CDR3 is TGTGCCAGCAGCGTAAAGTACTATGGCTACACCTTC.

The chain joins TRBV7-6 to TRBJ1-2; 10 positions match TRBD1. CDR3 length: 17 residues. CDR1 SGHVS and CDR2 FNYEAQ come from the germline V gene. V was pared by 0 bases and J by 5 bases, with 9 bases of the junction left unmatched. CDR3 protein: CASSLAGPGQGQYGYTF. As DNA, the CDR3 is TGTGCCAGCAGCTTAGCGGGTCCGGGACAGGGGCAATATGGCTACACCTTC.

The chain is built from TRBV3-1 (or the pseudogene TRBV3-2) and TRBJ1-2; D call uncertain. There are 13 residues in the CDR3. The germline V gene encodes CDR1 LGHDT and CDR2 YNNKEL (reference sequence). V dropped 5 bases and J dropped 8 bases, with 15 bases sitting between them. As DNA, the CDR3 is TGTGCCAGCAGCAGACTGGGTCTCGGGGGCTACACCTTC. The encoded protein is CASSRLGLGGYTF.

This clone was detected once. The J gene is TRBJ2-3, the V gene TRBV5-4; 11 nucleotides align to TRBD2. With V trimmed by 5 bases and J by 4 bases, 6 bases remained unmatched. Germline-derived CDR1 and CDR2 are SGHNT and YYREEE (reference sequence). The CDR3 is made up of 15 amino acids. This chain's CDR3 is CASRGTSGVADTQYF. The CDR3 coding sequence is TGTGCCAGCAGGGGGACTAGCGGAGTGGCAGATACGCAGTATTTT.